This is a list of T cell receptor beta chains from one sample in a study of cytomegalovirus exposure and HLA in healthy donors. Profiling relied on immunoSEQ multiplex PCR, and the TCRdb table lists in-frame clones only, not all of them. The data hold about 150,000 clones, with 80% to 90% observed a single time. The sample taken for sequencing was PBMCs. The receptors come from a male donor in good health and CMV-seronegative. Each CDR3 is given without its conserved first and last residue.

TRBV28	TRBJ2-7	ASRNIGGWAPRQ
TRBV10-3	TRBJ2-3	AISGRTSGTDTQY
TRBV7-9	TRBJ1-3	ASSSLGQPSSGNTIY
TRBV4-1	TRBJ2-7	ASSQPGQGIYEQY
TRBV4-2	.	ASSHSGTSPTYEQY
TRBV6-1	TRBJ1-5	ASSQSGARSAH
TRBV11-2	TRBJ2-7	ASSLVNNYEQY
TRBV9	TRBJ2-5	ASSHSGETQY
TRBV7-2	TRBJ2-2	ASSRANTGELF
TRBV18	TRBJ1-1	ASSPGQNTEAF